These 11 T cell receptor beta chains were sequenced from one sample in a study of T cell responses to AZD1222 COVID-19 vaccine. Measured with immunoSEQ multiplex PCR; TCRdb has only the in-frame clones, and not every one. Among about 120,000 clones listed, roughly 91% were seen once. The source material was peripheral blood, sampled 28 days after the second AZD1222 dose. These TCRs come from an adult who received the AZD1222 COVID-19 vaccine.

CDR3 loop: CASSYPAEYKNIQYF. CDR3 sequence (DNA): TGTGCCAGCAGTTACCCTGCAGAATACAAAAACATTCAGTACTTC. The rearrangement uses TRBV6-2 or TRBV6-3 and TRBJ2-4, with D unclear. V shed 2 bases and J shed 3 bases, with 11 bases lying between them. There are 15 residues in the CDR3. In germline, CDR1 is MNHEY, CDR2 SVGEGT.

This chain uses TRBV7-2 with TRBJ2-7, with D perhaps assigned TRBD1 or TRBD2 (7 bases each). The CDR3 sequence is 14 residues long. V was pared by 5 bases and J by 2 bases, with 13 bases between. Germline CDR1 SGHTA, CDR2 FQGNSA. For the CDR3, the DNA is TGTGCCAGCAGCCAGGGGGGGGGACCCTACGAGCAGTACTTC. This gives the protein CASSQGGGPYEQYF.

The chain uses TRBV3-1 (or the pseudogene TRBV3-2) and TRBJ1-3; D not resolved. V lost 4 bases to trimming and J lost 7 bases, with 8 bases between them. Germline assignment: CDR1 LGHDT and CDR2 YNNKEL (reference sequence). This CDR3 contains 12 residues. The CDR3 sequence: CASSPPGNTIYF. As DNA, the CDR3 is TGTGCCAGCAGCCCCCCCGGGAACACCATATATTTT.

CDR3 loop: CASSRAQNTEAFF. In DNA form, the CDR3 reads TGTGCCAGCAGCCGCGCACAGAACACTGAAGCTTTCTTT. V gene TRBV12-3 or TRBV12-4 combines with J gene TRBJ1-1; D gene uncertain. This CDR3 contains 13 residues. Trimming took off 6 bases at V and 1 base at J, with 9 bases between the two ends.

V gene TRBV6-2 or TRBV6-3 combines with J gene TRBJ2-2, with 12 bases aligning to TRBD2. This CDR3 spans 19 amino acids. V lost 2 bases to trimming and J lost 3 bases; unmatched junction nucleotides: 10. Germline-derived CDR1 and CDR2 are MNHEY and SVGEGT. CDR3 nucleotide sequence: TGTGCCAGCAGTTACGACCCCTTACTAGCGGGGGGATACACCGGGGAGCTGTTTTTT. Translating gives CASSYDPLLAGGYTGELFF.

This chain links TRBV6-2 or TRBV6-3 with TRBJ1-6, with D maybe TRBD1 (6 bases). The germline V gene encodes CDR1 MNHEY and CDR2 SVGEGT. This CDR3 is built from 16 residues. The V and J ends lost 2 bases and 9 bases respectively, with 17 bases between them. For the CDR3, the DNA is TGTGCCAGCAGTTACGGTACAGGGCCTATAGGTTCACCCCTCCACTTT. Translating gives CASSYGTGPIGSPLHF.

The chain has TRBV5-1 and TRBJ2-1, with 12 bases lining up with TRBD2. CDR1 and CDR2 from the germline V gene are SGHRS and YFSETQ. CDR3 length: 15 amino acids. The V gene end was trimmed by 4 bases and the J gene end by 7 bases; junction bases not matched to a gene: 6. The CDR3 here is CASSGGLAGGNEQFF. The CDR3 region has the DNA TGCGCCAGCAGCGGGGGACTAGCGGGCGGAAATGAGCAGTTCTTC.

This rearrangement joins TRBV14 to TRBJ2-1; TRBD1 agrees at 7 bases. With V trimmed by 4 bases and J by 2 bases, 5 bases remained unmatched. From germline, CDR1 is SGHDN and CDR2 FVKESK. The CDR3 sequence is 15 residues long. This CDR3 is CASSPSQGAYNEQFF. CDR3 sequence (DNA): TGTGCCAGCAGCCCGTCTCAGGGGGCCTACAATGAGCAGTTCTTC.

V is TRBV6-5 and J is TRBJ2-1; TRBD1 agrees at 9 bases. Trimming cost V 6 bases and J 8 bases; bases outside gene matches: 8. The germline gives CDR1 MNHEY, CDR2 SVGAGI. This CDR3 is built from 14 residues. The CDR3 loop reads CASRGQGRFHEQFF. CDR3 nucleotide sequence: TGTGCCAGCAGAGGACAGGGGAGATTCCATGAGCAGTTCTTC.

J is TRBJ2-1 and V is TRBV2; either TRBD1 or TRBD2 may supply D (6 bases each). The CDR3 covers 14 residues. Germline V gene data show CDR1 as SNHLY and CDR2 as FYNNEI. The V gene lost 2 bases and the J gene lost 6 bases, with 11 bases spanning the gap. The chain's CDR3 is CASSEIKGGNEQFF. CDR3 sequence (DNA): TGTGCCAGCAGTGAAATAAAGGGGGGCAATGAGCAGTTCTTC.

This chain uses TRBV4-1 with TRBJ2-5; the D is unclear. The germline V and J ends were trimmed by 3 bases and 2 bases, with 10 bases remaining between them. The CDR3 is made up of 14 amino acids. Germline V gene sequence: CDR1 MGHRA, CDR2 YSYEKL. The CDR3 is CASSHSAMQETQYF. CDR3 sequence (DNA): TGCGCCAGCAGCCACAGCGCGATGCAAGAGACCCAGTACTTC.